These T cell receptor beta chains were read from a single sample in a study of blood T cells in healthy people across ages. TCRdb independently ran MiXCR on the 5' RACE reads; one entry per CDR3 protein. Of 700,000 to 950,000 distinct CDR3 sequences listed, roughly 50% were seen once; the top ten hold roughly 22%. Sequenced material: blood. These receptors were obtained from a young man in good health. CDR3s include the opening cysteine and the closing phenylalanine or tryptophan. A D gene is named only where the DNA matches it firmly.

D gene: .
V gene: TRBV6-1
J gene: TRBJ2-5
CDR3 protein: CASSETAGQYF

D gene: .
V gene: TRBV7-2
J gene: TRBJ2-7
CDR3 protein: CASSLNYQGGEQYF

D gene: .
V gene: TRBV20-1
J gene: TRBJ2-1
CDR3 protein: CSGRSSYNEQFF

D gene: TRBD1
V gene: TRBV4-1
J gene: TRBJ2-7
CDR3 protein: CASSQGGTGVYEQYF

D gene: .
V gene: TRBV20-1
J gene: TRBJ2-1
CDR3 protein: CSADQLRTSSYNEQFF

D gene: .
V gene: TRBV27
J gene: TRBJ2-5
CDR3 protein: CAVWETQYF

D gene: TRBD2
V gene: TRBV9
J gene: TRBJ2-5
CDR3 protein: CASSRKAPSGGAMETQYF

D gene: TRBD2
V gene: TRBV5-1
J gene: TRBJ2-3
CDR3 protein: CASSLAAAGLAASDTQYF

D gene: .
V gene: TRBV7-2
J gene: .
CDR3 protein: CASSSVGWSYEQYF

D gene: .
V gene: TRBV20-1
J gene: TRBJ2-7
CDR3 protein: CSAGRSLEIYEQYF

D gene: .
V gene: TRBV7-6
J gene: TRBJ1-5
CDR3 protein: CASSLQSGFNQPQHF

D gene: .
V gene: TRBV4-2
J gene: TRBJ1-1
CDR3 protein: CASSRESMGTEAFF

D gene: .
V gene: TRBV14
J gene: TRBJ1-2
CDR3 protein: CASSPMGSTYYGYTF

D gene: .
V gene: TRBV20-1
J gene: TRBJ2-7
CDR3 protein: CSARERELVPFEQYF

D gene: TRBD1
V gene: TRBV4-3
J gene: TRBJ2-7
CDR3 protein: CASSLWTGGGYEQYF

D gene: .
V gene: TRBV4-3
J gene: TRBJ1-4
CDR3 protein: CASSQEPPRRGDEKLFF

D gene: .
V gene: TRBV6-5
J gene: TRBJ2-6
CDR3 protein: CASSYTFSGANVLTF

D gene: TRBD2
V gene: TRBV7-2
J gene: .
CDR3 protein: CASSLLPGRGEQYF

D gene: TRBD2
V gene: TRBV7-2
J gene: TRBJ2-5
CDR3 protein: CASRRLAGEAKTQYF

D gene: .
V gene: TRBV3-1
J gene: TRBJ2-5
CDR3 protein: CASSQDHLAMETQYF

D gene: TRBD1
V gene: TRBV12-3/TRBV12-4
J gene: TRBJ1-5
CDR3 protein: CASSFGTGGRQPQHF

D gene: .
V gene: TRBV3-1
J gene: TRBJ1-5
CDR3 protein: CASSQGGYSNQPQHF

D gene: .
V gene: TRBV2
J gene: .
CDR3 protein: CASSTGRTQYF

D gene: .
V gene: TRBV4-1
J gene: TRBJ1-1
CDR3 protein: CASSQDSKEGAEAFF

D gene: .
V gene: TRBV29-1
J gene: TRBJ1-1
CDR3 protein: CSVSSLNTEAFF

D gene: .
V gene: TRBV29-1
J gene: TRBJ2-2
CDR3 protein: CSSPPYYKSNTGELFF

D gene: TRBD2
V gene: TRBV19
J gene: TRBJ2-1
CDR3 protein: CASSRRLAGDYNEQFF

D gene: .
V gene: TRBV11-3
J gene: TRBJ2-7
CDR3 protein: CASSPTRSSYEQYF

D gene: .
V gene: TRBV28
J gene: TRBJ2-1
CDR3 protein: CASSETVNTQFF

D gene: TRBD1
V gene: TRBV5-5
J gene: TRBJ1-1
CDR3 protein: CASSQGGVDTEAFF

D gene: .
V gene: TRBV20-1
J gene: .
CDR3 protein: CSAPGVTSPYNEQYF

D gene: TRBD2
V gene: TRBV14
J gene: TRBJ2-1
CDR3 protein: CASSPRRTSGRDEQFF